Below, one T cell receptor (beta chain) is given with its context. The entry originates in a study of blood T cell repertoires in COVID-19. As for the study in general: Donors in the United States, Italy and Spain gave samples during acute or convalescent COVID-19. Sources were T cells, B-cell-depleted T cells, or PBMCs; the material itself was cDNA or gDNA.

CDR3 length equals 12 residues. The V end lost 5 bases, the J end lost 8 bases, and 9 bases lay between the germline ends. The germline V gene encodes CDR1 MDHEN and CDR2 SYDVKM. As handled by the study authors: Quantification of nucleated cells was approximated via reference gene primer amplification. Here immunoSEQ multiplex PCR was the method, and the copy in TCRdb shows in-frame clones only, minus some. V and J calls and clone size come straight from that table; D and trimming were deduced from the DNA. The data hold 150,000 to 200,000 clones, with 65% to 85% observed a single time. The chain links TRBV28 to TRBJ1-4, with D unclear. The sequenced sample consisted of peripheral blood. The TCR sequence derives from a man between 65 and 80 years old with active or convalescent COVID-19. The CDR3 sequence is CASSPQLEKLFF. CDR3 coding DNA: TGTGCCAGCAGTCCACAGCTCGAAAAACTGTTTTTT. The full variable domain, with the rest looked up from reference TRBV28 and TRBJ1-4, is DVKVTQSSRYLVKRTGEKVFLECVQDMDHENMFWYRQDPGLGLRLIYFSYDVKMKEKGDIPEGYSVSREKKERFSLILESASTNQTSMYLCASSPQLEKLFFGSGTQLSVL.